The text below deals with one TCR beta chain. This record comes from a study of blood T cell repertoires in COVID-19. The CDR3 sequence is 15 residues long. CDR1 is SGHRS, CDR2 YFSETQ, per germline. The V end was cut by 0 bases, the J end by 3 bases, with 7 bases between. TCRdb keeps only in-frame clones here, not all; method: immunoSEQ multiplex PCR. Among about 260,000 clones listed, about 89% were seen once. The clonotype originates from a man aged 35 to 55 who had recovered from COVID-19. The gene calls are TRBV5-1 and TRBJ1-6; D call uncertain. Sequencing used peripheral blood. CDR3 region: CASSLDASYNSPLHF. CDR3 bases: TGCGCCAGCAGCTTGGATGCGAGCTATAATTCACCCCTCCACTTT.